The present T cell receptor (beta chain) was sequenced within a study of low-dose radiotherapy and immunotherapy resistance in tumors. TCR amplification involved roughly 21 PCR cycles with a constant-region primer and V-primer adapter. TCRdb fed the reads into MiXCR, producing one record per CDR3 protein. The top ten clones hold about 6% of a sample with about 50,000 distinct CDR3 sequences, approximately 12% of them seen once. Time point described: before trial treatment. Germline-derived CDR1 and CDR2 are DFQATT and SNEGSKA (reference sequence). The CDR3 spans 16 residues. Unmatched junction bases numbered 9, after V lost 5 bases and J lost 0 bases. This clonotype was picked up many times.

The chain joins TRBV20-1 to TRBJ1-2; 10 bases agree with TRBD1. This sequence originates from a female donor with ovarian cancer. The sample was PBMCs, taken before treatment. CDR3 DNA sequence: TGCAGTGCTCCCCGGACAGGGGGGATAGCTAACTATGGCTACACCTTC. Translating gives CSAPRTGGIANYGYTF.